This T cell receptor (beta chain) was sequenced in a study of cytomegalovirus exposure and HLA in healthy donors. The PCR made use of 60 Vbeta and 13 Jbeta primers. Measured with immunoSEQ multiplex PCR; TCRdb has only the in-frame clones, and not every one. This sample has 100,000 to 150,000 clones; roughly 88% occur once, and the top ten carry roughly 1.7%. With regard to this clone: Its cognate antigen is unknown.

Overall study findings and caveats: Rarity marked most TCR sequences, yet some public TCRs occurred in many donors. The sole available immune exposure information was CMV serostatus.

Germline V CDR1 and CDR2: SQVTM, ANQGSEA. Deletions cut 1 base from V and 4 bases from J, with 11 bases between. This CDR3 region has 13 residues. The rearrangement links TRBV29-1 to TRBJ2-7; weak D call: TRBD1 (5 bases). The sequence came from a boy aged 5 to 17 in good health and CMV-seronegative. The sample taken for sequencing was PBMCs. CDR3 amino acids: CSVEGGAGYEQYF. Here the CDR3 DNA reads TGCAGCGTTGAAGGGGGCGCAGGGTACGAGCAGTACTTC.